What follows are 19 T cell receptor beta chains derived from one specimen sequenced in a study of metastatic and nonmetastatic thyroid tumors. TCRdb re-called the PCR reads with MiXCR. Altogether thousands of clones are present, approximately 33% being singletons, with the ten largest covering about 14%. Patients had received no treatment of any kind before thyroid surgery. Sequencing was done on a sample of adjacent normal tissue. The receptors derive from a female donor with papillary thyroid cancer or a benign thyroid nodule (not recorded which). Some clones in this sample may be carry-over from other donors' samples.

The chain links TRBV5-8 to TRBJ2-1, with a possible D match to TRBD1 (5 bases). Germline CDR1 and CDR2: SGHTS and YDEGEE. CDR3 size: 14 residues. Trimming took off 2 bases at V and 4 bases at J, with 10 bases between the two ends. DNA for the CDR3: TGTGCCAGCAGCTTTGAGACAGCTTACAATGAGCAGTTCTTC. This translates into CASSFETAYNEQFF.

The chain couples TRBV6-1 to TRBJ1-1; D is unclear. The CDR3 covers 14 residues. Germline V gives CDR1 MNHNS, CDR2 SASEGT. The ends were cut back, 2 bases at V and 4 bases at J, with 11 bases in the middle. The chain's CDR3 is CASSESSSSTEAFF. CDR3 bases: TGTGCCAGCAGTGAATCTAGCAGCAGCACTGAAGCTTTCTTT.

The DNA of the CDR3 is TGTGCCTGGACGTACGCGGTCCAAGAGACCCAGTACTTC. Residues: CAWTYAVQETQYF. The chain has TRBV30 and TRBJ2-5; D not resolved. This CDR3 is built from 13 residues. From germline, CDR1 is GTSNPN and CDR2 SVGIG (reference sequence). V dropped 4 bases and J dropped 1 base, with 10 bases sitting between them.

This chain connects TRBV20-1 to TRBJ2-7; D possibly matches TRBD1 or TRBD2 (5 bases each). Germline V CDR1 and CDR2: DFQATT, SNEGSKA (reference sequence). The length of the CDR3 is 13 residues. Trimming cost V 2 bases and J 2 bases, with 10 bases left between them. CDR3 nucleotides: TGCAGTGCTAGACAGGGACCTCCCTACGAGCAGTACTTC. Translation: CSARQGPPYEQYF.

The chain joins TRBV5-1 to TRBJ1-4; TRBD1 might be the D (5 bases). The germline gives CDR1 SGHRS, CDR2 YFSETQ. The CDR3 has 14 residues. V was trimmed by 2 bases and J by 7 bases, leaving 12 bases between them. The CDR3 here is CASSFSQVGEKLFF. The CDR3 bases are TGCGCCAGCAGCTTCTCACAGGTTGGTGAAAAACTGTTTTTT.

This clone was detected many times. The chain has TRBV4-2 and TRBJ2-4; D is perhaps TRBD1 or TRBD2 (6 bases each). The CDR3 covers 13 residues. Per the germline V gene, CDR1 is LGHNA and CDR2 is YNFKEQ. V was cut by 4 bases and J by 5 bases, with 9 bases left in between. CDR3 in amino acids: CASSPGAENIQYF. The CDR3 DNA sequence: TGTGCCAGCAGCCCGGGGGCTGAAAACATTCAGTACTTC.

V usage is TRBV5-1 and J usage is TRBJ2-6, with D possibly matching TRBD1 (5 bases). Trimming shortened V by 0 bases and J by 0 bases, and 13 bases separated the two germline ends. Germline V CDR1 and CDR2: SGHRS, YFSETQ. The CDR3 contains 18 residues. This chain's CDR3 is CASSLEGQGYSGANVLTF. The CDR3 DNA follows: TGCGCCAGCAGCTTGGAGGGGCAGGGATACTCTGGGGCCAACGTCCTGACTTTC.

V gene TRBV6-5 combines with J gene TRBJ1-1; no clear D gene. Germline lookup yields CDR1 MNHEY and CDR2 SVGAGI. CDR3 length equals 12 residues. V was shortened by 3 bases and J by 6 bases, with 8 bases between the two germline ends. The CDR3 region is CASSYPAAEAFF. Here the CDR3 DNA reads TGTGCCAGCAGTTATCCCGCAGCTGAAGCTTTCTTT.

The chain links TRBV6-1 to TRBJ1-5; 9 bases map to TRBD1. Germline V gives CDR1 MNHNS, CDR2 SASEGT. CDR3 length equals 15 residues. The V segment lost 2 bases and the J segment 7 bases; nucleotides outside the gene matches: 6. This CDR3 reads CASSESGTGYQPQHF. The CDR3 nucleotides are TGTGCCAGCAGTGAATCCGGGACAGGGTACCAGCCCCAGCATTTT.

The DNA of the CDR3 is TGCAGTGCTAGAGATCCCCCGGGAGCGGGCACCGGGGAGCTGTTTTTT. This codes for CSARDPPGAGTGELFF. J is TRBJ2-2 and V is TRBV20-1, with D perhaps matching TRBD2 (6 bases). Trimming took off 0 bases at V and 4 bases at J, with 15 bases between the two ends. Germline CDR1 reads DFQATT; CDR2 reads SNEGSKA (reference sequence). The CDR3 consists of 16 residues.

This chain links TRBV9 with TRBJ2-2; D uncertain. The germline V gene encodes CDR1 SGDLS and CDR2 YYNGEE. V lost 0 bases to trimming and J lost 6 bases, with 6 bases between them. The CDR3 consists of 13 residues. CDR3 loop: CASSVDLSGELFF. CDR3 nucleotide sequence: TGTGCCAGCAGCGTAGACCTATCCGGGGAGCTGTTTTTT.

This chain links TRBV6-2 or TRBV6-3 with TRBJ2-7, with 8 bases lining up with TRBD1. The CDR3 is made up of 18 amino acids. Trimming removed 2 bases from V and 3 bases from J; junction bases left unmatched: 15. Germline values: CDR1 MNHEY, CDR2 SVGEGT. In nucleotides, the CDR3 is TGTGCCAGCAGTTACAAGCAAGGACAGGGAGGATGGGGCTACGAGCAGTACTTC. Protein sequence: CASSYKQGQGGWGYEQYF.

This chain joins TRBV20-1 and TRBJ2-2; 10 nucleotides match TRBD2. The germline gives CDR1 DFQATT, CDR2 SNEGSKA (reference sequence). The CDR3 runs 17 residues. The V gene end was trimmed by 0 bases and the J gene end by 4 bases; junction bases not matched to a gene: 8. CDR3 in DNA: TGCAGTGCTAGAGACGCCGGGTCTAGCGGGAGCACCGGGGAGCTGTTTTTT. This sequence encodes CSARDAGSSGSTGELFF.

This clone was observed a handful of times. The chain is built from TRBV27 and TRBJ1-1; tentatively, D is TRBD1 (5 bases). Trimming took off 5 bases at V and 2 bases at J, with 15 bases between the two ends. The CDR3 has 15 amino acids. CDR1 MNHEY and CDR2 SMNVEV come from the germline V gene (reference sequence). The CDR3 region is CASSPTDNSNTEAFF. The CDR3 DNA is TGTGCCAGCAGTCCAACGGACAATTCTAACACTGAAGCTTTCTTT.

This rearrangement joins TRBV5-1 to TRBJ2-3, with TRBD2 matching 12 bases. CDR3 size: 17 residues. V trimming: 2 bases; J trimming: 1 base; junction bases outside the gene matches: 5. Germline CDR1 SGHRS, CDR2 YFSETQ. The CDR3 DNA reads TGCGCCAGCAGCTTTCTAGCGGGAGGGGAGGGCACAGATACGCAGTATTTT. Amino acids: CASSFLAGGEGTDTQYF.

This chain's CDR3 is CASSVREPYEQYF. The CDR3 region has the DNA TGCGCCAGCAGTGTCAGGGAGCCCTACGAGCAGTACTTC. The chain is built from TRBV10-1 and TRBJ2-7; the D gene could be TRBD1 or TRBD2 (5 bases each). The V end was cut by 4 bases, the J end by 2 bases, with 9 bases between. The V gene's germline CDR1 is WNHNN and CDR2 SYGVQD (reference sequence). The CDR3 sequence is 13 residues long.

The chain has TRBV2 and TRBJ2-7; 9 nucleotides line up with TRBD1. The CDR3 extends over 13 amino acids. Germline CDR1 SNHLY, CDR2 FYNNEI. V shed 6 bases, J shed 4 bases, and the junction held 4 bases outside the gene matches. The CDR3 coding sequence is TGTGCCAGCAGGGGGACAGGGCAATACGAGCAGTACTTC. Translating it yields CASRGTGQYEQYF.

This clone was counted only a few times. V and J are TRBV19 and TRBJ1-2; a weak D match, TRBD1 (6 bases). CDR3 size: 14 residues. Germline CDR1 and CDR2: LNHDA and SQIVND (reference sequence). The V end was cut by 7 bases, the J end by 4 bases, with 16 bases between. CDR3 sequence (DNA): TGTGCCAGTACCCTCGGACAGCCCTTCTATGGCTACACCTTC. This sequence encodes CASTLGQPFYGYTF.

This clone was detected a few times. V is TRBV3-1 and J is TRBJ2-5, with 7 nucleotides matching TRBD2. V lost 4 bases, J lost 5 bases, and 4 bases stayed unmatched. This CDR3 contains 13 residues. Germline assignment: CDR1 LGHDT and CDR2 YNNKEL (reference sequence). The CDR3 bases are TGTGCCAGCAGCCGGACTAGTTGGGAGACCCAGTACTTC. As protein: CASSRTSWETQYF.